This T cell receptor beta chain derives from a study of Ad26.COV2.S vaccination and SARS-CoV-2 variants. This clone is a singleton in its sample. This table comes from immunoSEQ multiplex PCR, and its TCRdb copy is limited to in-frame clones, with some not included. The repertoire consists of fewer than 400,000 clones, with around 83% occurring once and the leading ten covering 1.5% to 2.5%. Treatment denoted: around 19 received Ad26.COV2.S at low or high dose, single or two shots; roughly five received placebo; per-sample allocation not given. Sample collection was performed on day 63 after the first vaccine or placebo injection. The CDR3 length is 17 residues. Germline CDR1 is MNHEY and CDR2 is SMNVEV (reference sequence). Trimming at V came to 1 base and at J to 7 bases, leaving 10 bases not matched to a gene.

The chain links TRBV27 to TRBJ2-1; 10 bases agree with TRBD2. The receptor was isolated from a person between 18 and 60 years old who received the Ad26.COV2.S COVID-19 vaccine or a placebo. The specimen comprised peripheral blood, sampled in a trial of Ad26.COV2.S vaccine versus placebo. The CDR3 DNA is TGTGCCAGCAGTTTATTCTTAGCGGGGGGCCCCCGGAATGAGCAGTTCTTC. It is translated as CASSLFLAGGPRNEQFF.